The subject of this entry is one T cell receptor (beta chain). Its antigen is not known. These data are taken from a study of CD8 T cells in ankylosing spondylitis. Germline lookup yields CDR1 MNHNS and CDR2 SASEGT. Trimming took 7 bases from V and 4 from J; bases not matched to a gene: 11. The CDR3 spans 15 residues. Quantitative 5'-RACE with molecular barcodes produced the TCR beta libraries. Each CDR3 protein is one row after TCRdb ran MiXCR on the 5' RACE reads. This sample yields 300,000 to 350,000 distinct CDR3 sequences, of which less than 25% are seen a single time; approximately 3.7% belongs to the top ten. Findings and caveats of the study: One TCR beta motif, made up of about 8 highly homologous variants, appeared characteristic of ankylosing spondylitis blood. Some motif variants had been reported before (in reactive arthritis synovial fluid and blood). Reportedly, disease-linked clones are significantly enriched in ankylosing spondylitis patients' matched synovial fluid.

Sequences were obtained from blood, either unsorted or a sorted T cell fraction (not recorded which). The origin of this receptor is a female donor with ankylosing spondylitis or in good health (not recorded which). This rearrangement joins TRBV6-1 to TRBJ2-3, with TRBD2 matching 7 bases. The CDR3 region has the DNA TGTGCCAGCAAGAATGGCGGGAGAGGGGCAGATACGCAGTATTTT. This gives the protein CASKNGGRGADTQYF.